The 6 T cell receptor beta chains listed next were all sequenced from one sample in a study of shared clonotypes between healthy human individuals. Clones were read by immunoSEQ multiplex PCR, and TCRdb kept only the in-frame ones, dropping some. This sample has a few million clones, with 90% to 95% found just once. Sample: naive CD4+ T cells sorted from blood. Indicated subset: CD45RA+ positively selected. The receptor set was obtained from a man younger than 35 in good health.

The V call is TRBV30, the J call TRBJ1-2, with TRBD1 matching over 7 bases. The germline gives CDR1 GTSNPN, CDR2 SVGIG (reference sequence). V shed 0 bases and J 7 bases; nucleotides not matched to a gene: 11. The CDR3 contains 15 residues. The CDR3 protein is CAWSVRQGKGAGYTF. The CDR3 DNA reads TGTGCCTGGAGTGTACGACAGGGTAAAGGAGCTGGCTACACCTTC.

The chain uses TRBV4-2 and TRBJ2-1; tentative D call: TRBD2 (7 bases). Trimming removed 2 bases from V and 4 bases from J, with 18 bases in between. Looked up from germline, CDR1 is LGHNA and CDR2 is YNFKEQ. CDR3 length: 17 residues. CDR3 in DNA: TGTGCCAGCAGCCAAACGGCGGTAGGGGGGGGATACAATGAGCAGTTCTTC. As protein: CASSQTAVGGGYNEQFF.

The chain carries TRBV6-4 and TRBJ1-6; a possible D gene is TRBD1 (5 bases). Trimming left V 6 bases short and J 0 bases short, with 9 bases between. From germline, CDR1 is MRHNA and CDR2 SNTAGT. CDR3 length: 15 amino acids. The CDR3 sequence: CASREQDSYNSPLHF. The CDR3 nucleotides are TGTGCCAGCAGGGAACAGGACTCCTATAATTCACCCCTCCACTTT.

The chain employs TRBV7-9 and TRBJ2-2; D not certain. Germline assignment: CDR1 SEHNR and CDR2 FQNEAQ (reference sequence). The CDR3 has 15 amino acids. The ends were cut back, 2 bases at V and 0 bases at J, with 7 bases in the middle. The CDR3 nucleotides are TGTGCCAGCAGCTTAACGGTTACGAACACCGGGGAGCTGTTTTTT. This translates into CASSLTVTNTGELFF.

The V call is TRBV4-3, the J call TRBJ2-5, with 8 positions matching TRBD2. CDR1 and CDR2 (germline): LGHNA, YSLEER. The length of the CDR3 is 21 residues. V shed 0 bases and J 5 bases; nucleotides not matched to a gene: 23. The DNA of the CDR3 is TGCGCCAGCAGCCAAGATTGGTCTTCCGCTAGCGGGCGAATCTGGGAGGAGACCCAGTACTTC. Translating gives CASSQDWSSASGRIWEETQYF.

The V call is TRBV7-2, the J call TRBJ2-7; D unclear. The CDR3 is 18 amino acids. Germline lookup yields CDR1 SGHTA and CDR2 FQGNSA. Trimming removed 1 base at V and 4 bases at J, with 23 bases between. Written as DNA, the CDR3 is TGTGCCAGCAGCTTAGAGTCAACTCCGGTTTTGGGTTTATACGAGCAGTACTTC. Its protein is CASSLESTPVLGLYEQYF.